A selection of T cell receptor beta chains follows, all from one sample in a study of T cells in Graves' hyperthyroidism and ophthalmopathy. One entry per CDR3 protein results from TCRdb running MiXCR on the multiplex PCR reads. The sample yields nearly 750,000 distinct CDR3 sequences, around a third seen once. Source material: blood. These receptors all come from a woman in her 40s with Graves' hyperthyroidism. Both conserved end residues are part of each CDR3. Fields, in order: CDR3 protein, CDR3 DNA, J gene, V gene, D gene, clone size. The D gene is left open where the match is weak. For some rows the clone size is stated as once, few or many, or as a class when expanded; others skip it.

CASSDNRGRTGELFF	TGTGCCAGCAGCGATAACAGGGGGCGGACCGGGGAGCTGTTTTTT	TRBJ2-2	TRBV13	TRBD1	.
CASSLAGDALHF	TGTGCCAGCAGCTTAGCCGGGGATGCCCTCCACTTT	TRBJ1-6	TRBV11-2	.	many
CPSSLMTGYYTF	TGTCCCAGCAGTTTAATGACGGGTTACTACACCTTC	TRBJ1-2	TRBV28	.	once
CATNPGQGTYEQYF	TGTGCCACCAATCCGGGACAGGGTACCTACGAGCAGTACTTC	TRBJ2-7	TRBV10-3	TRBD1	many
CASSLGQGGIYRNQPQHF	TGTGCCAGCAGTTTAGGACAGGGCGGGATATATCGCAATCAGCCCCAGCATTTT	TRBJ1-5	TRBV2	TRBD1	.
CASTGTHNSPLHF	TGTGCCAGTACCGGTACTCATAATTCACCCCTCCACTTT	TRBJ1-6	TRBV27	.	few
CASSLATIDTQYF	TGTGCCAGCAGCTTAGCGACAATCGATACGCAGTATTTT	TRBJ2-3	TRBV7-9	.	.
CSVAGQDDEQYF	TGCAGCGTGGCGGGACAGGATGACGAGCAGTACTTC	TRBJ2-7	TRBV29-1	TRBD1	.
CASSLGRQGVAGANVLTF	TGTGCCAGCAGCTTGGGGCGACAGGGGGTAGCTGGGGCCAACGTCCTGACTTTC	TRBJ2-6	TRBV5-4	TRBD1	few
CASSYRGTFRAGSPGANVLTF	TGTGCCAGCAGTTACCGCGGGACCTTTAGAGCGGGGTCCCCTGGGGCCAACGTCCTGACTTTC	TRBJ2-6	TRBV10-3	TRBD2	.
CAWSRDANTEAFF	TGTGCCTGGAGCCGAGACGCGAACACTGAAGCTTTCTTT	TRBJ1-1	TRBV30	.	.
CASSLTGRLGYGYTF	TGTGCCAGCAGCTTGACAGGGCGGTTGGGCTATGGCTACACCTTC	TRBJ1-2	TRBV5-8	.	many
CATSREGVDSSNTEAFF	TGTGCCACCAGCAGAGAAGGAGTTGACAGCTCGAACACTGAAGCTTTCTTT	TRBJ1-1	TRBV15	.	many
CASSPMDRGDSPLHF	TGTGCCAGCAGCCCTATGGACAGGGGAGATTCACCCCTCCACTTT	TRBJ1-6	TRBV7-8	TRBD1	.
CASRKRETGAGELFF	TGTGCCAGCAGAAAGAGAGAGACAGGGGCCGGGGAGCTGTTTTTT	TRBJ2-2	TRBV7-3	TRBD1	.
CASSLEGKGNTIYF	TGCGCCAGCAGCTTGGAGGGGAAAGGAAACACCATATATTTT	TRBJ1-3	TRBV5-1	.	.
CASTPSPTGSTNYGYTF	TGTGCCAGCACCCCTTCCCCGACAGGTTCGACTAACTATGGCTACACCTTC	TRBJ1-2	TRBV6-1	.	.
CASSLPLRTEAFF	TGTGCCAGCAGCTTACCCCTCCGGACTGAAGCTTTCTTT	TRBJ1-1	TRBV7-9	.	few
CASSLVAPDWVNTEAFF	TGTGCCAGCAGCTTAGTGGCCCCGGATTGGGTGAACACTGAAGCTTTCTTT	TRBJ1-1	TRBV7-2	.	.
CASSGRMQRNSPLHF	TGTGCCAGCAGTGGCAGGATGCAGCGAAATTCACCCCTCCACTTT	TRBJ1-6	TRBV25-1	.	.
CATSETGHGYTF	TGTGCCACCAGTGAGACAGGGCATGGCTACACCTTC	TRBJ1-2	TRBV24-1	TRBD1	few
CASSAGQGRSPLHF	TGTGCCAGCAGCGCCGGACAGGGAAGATCACCCCTCCACTTT	TRBJ1-6	TRBV5-8	TRBD1	few